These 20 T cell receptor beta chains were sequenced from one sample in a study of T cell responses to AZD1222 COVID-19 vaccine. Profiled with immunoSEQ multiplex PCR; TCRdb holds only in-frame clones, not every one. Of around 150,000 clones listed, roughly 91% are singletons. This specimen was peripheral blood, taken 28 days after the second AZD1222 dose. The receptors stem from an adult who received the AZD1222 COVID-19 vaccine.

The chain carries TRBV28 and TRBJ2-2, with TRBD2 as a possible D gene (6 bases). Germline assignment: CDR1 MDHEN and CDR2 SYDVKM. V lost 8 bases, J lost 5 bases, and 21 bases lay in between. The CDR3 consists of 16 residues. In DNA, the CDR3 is TGTGCCAGCGTAGGCGACGGGGGATGGGGTACCGGGGAGCTGTTTTTT. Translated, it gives CASVGDGGWGTGELFF. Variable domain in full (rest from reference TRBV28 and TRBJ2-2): DVKVTQSSRYLVKRTGEKVFLECVQDMDHENMFWYRQDPGLGLRLIYFSYDVKMKEKGDIPEGYSVSREKKERFSLILESASTNQTSMYLCASVGDGGWGTGELFFGEGSRLTVL.

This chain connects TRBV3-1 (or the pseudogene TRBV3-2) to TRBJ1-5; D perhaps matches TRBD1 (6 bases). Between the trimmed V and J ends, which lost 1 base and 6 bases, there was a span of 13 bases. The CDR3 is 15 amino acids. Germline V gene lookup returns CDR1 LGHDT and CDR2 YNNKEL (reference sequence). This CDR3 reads CASSQGGGGPQPQHF. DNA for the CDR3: TGTGCCAGCAGCCAAGGGGGAGGGGGACCTCAGCCCCAGCATTTT.

CDR3 sequence reads: CASSRHYTSGASDTQYF. In nucleotides, the CDR3 is TGTGCCAGCAGCCGACACTATACTAGCGGGGCATCAGATACGCAGTATTTT. J is TRBJ2-3 and V is TRBV28; TRBD2 matches at 10 bases. The germline V gene has CDR1 MDHEN and CDR2 SYDVKM. CDR3 length: 17 residues. V gave up 6 bases and J gave up 4 bases; unmatched junction bases: 13.

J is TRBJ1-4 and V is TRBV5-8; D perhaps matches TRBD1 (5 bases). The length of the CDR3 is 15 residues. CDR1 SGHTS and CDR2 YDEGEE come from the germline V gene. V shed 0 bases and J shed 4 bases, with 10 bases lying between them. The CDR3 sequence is CASSLEPGHNEKLFF. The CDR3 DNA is TGTGCCAGCAGCTTGGAGCCAGGACATAATGAAAAACTGTTTTTT.

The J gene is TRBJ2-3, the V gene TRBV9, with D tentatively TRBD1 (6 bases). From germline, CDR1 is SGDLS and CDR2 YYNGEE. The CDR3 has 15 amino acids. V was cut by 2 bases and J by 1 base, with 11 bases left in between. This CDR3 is CASSVLGARTDTQYF. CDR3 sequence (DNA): TGTGCCAGCAGCGTGCTGGGGGCCCGCACAGATACGCAGTATTTT.

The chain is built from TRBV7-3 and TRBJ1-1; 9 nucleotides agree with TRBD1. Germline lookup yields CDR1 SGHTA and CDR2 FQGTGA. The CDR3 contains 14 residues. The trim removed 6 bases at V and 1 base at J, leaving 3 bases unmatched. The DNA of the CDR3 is TGTGCCAGCAGGCGGGACAGGGAGAACACTGAAGCTTTCTTT. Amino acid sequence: CASRRDRENTEAFF.

CDR3 nucleotides: TGTGCCAGCAGCCAAGGGTCTGGTCAGCCCCAGCATTTT. Its protein is CASSQGSGQPQHF. This chain connects TRBV3-1 (or the pseudogene TRBV3-2) to TRBJ1-5; D not resolved. The V gene lost 1 base and the J gene lost 6 bases, with 7 bases spanning the gap. The CDR3 contains 13 residues. The germline CDR1 and CDR2 sequences are LGHDT and YNNKEL (reference sequence).

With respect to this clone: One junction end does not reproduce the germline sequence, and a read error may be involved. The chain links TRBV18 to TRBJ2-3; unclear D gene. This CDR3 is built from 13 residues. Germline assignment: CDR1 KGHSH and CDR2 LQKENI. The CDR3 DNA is TGTGACAGCTCACCTAGGATCACAGATACGCAGTATTTT. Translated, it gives CDSSPRITDTQYF.

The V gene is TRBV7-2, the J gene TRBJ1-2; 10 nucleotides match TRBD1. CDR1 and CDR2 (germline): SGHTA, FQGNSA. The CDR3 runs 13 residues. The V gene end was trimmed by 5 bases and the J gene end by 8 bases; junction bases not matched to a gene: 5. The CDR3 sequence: CASSQGQGSGYTF. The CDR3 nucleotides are TGTGCCAGCAGCCAGGGACAGGGGAGCGGCTACACCTTC.

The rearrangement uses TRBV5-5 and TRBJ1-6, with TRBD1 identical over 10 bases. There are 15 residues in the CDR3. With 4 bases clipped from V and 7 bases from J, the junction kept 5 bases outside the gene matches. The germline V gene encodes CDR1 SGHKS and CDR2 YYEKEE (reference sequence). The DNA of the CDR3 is TGTGCCAGCAGCAAAGACAGGGGGCTAAATTCACCCCTCCACTTT. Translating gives CASSKDRGLNSPLHF.

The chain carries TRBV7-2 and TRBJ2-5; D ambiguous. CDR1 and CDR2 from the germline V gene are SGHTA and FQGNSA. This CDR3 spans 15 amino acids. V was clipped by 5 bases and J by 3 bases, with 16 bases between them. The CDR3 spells CASSPTWTVKETQYF. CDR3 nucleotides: TGTGCCAGCAGCCCCACATGGACGGTTAAAGAGACCCAGTACTTC.

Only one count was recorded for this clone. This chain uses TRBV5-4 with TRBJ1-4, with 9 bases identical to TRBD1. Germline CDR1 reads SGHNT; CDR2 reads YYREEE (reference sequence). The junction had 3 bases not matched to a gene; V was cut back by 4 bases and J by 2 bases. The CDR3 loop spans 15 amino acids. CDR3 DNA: TGTGCCAGCAGCCCAGGACAGGGGACTAATGAAAAACTGTTTTTT. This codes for CASSPGQGTNEKLFF.

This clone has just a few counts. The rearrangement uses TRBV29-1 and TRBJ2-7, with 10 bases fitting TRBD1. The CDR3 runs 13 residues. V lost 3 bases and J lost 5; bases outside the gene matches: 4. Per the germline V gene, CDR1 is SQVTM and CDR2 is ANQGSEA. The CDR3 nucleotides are TGCAGCGTTGACCCGACAGGGGGCAACGAGCAGTACTTC. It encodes CSVDPTGGNEQYF.

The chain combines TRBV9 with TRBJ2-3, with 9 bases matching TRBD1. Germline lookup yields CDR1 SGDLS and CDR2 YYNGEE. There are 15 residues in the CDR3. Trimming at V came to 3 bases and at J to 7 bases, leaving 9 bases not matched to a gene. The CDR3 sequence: CASSGWDRAPYTQYF. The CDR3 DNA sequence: TGTGCCAGCAGCGGGTGGGACAGGGCACCATATACGCAGTATTTT.

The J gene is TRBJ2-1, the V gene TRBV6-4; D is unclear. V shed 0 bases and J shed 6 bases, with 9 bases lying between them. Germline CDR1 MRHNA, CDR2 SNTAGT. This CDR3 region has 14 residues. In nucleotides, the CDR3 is TGTGCCAGCAGTGACTCTCAGAAAGGCAATGAGCAGTTCTTC. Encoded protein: CASSDSQKGNEQFF.

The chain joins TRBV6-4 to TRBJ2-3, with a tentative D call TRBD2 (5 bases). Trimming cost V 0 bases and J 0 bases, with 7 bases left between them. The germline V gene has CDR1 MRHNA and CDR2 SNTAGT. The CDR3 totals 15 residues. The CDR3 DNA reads TGTGCCAGCAGTGACTCGGGAGAGAGCACAGATACGCAGTATTTT. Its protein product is CASSDSGESTDTQYF.

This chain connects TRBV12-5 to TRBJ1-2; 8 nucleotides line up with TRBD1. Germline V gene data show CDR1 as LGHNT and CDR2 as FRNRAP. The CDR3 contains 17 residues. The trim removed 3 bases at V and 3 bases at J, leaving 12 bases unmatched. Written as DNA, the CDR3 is TGTGCTAGTGGTTTTTTTCCTCAGGGGGCGCAGGACTATGGCTACACCTTC. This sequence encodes CASGFFPQGAQDYGYTF.

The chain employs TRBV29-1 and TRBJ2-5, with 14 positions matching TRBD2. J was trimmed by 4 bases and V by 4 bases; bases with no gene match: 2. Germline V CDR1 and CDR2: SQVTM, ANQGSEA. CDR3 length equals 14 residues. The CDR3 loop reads CSVGLAGGLETQYF. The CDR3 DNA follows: TGCAGCGTTGGACTAGCGGGAGGGCTAGAGACCCAGTACTTC.

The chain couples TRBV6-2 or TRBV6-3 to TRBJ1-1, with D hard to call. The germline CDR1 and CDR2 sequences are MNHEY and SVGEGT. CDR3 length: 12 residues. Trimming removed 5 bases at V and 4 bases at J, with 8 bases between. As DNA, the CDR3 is TGTGCCAGCAGTCAAGTGGCCACTGAAGCTTTCTTT. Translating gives CASSQVATEAFF.

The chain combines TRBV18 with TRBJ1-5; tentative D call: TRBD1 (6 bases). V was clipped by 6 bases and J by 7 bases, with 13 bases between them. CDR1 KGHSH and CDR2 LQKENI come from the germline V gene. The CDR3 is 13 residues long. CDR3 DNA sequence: TGTGCCAGCTCCGACACAGGGACCCAGCCCCAGCATTTT. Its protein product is CASSDTGTQPQHF.